This T cell receptor (beta chain) was captured by sequencing in a study of T cell responses to AZD1222 COVID-19 vaccine. In the case of this clone: Its specificity is not known.

Produced via immunoSEQ multiplex PCR; TCRdb's table is partial and in-frame only. The sample has 250,000 or so clones, 90% to 95% seen once. General study findings and limits: Spike-specific TCR breadth and depth were elevated following two AZD1222 doses. Donors, mostly white British, included more females; clonal diversity was possibly underestimated. It was only a handful of AZD1222 recipients who were seropositive at baseline.

This CDR3 has 13 amino acids. Trimming removed 4 bases from V and 4 bases from J, with 13 bases in between. Per germline, CDR1 GTSNPN and CDR2 SVGIG (reference sequence). This TCR was sampled from an adult in good health. The chain combines TRBV30 with TRBJ1-1; no clear D. Sequenced here: peripheral blood, sampled on day 0 of AZD1222 vaccination. The CDR3 bases are TGTGCCTGGACCCCCTCCACGGCCACTGAAGCTTTCTTT. Protein product: CAWTPSTATEAFF.